These 11 T cell receptor beta chains came from one sample sequenced in a study of blood T cell repertoires in COVID-19 (dated by TCRdb to 2020 to 2022). Library preparation used the immunoSEQ multiplex PCR assay. What TCRdb holds here is the immuneACCESS table cut down to in-frame rearrangements. Part of the clones is not present; checked against another copy, under half of the missing clones reflect an unresolved V gene, and the others are unexplained. The sample yields about 210,000 clones; about four fifths were counted once. The ten largest make up 8.2% of the sample. Material for sequencing was peripheral blood. These TCRs come from a woman aged 50 to 65 with acute or convalescent COVID-19.

The CDR3 loop reads CASSFPGAPYEQYF. CDR3 nucleotides: TGTGCCAGCAGCTTTCCAGGGGCCCCCTACGAGCAGTACTTC. V gene TRBV7-2 combines with J gene TRBJ2-7, with D possibly TRBD1 on 6 matching bases. The CDR3 runs to 14 residues. From germline, CDR1 is SGHTA and CDR2 FQGNSA. V dropped 3 bases and J dropped 2 bases, with 11 bases sitting between them.

This rearrangement joins TRBV7-2 to TRBJ2-2; D perhaps matches TRBD1 (5 bases). Trimming removed 3 bases at V and 4 bases at J, with 12 bases between. CDR1 is SGHTA and CDR2 is FQGNSA in the germline V gene. The CDR3 runs to 15 residues. For the CDR3, the DNA is TGTGCCAGCAGCTTTTCGACAGTTTTCACCGGGGAGCTGTTTTTT. As protein: CASSFSTVFTGELFF.

Remarks on this clone: Germline is not matched at one junction end, which may reflect a read error. The J gene is TRBJ2-7, the V gene TRBV7-7, with 12 bases fitting TRBD2. Germline V lookup: CDR1 SSHAT, CDR2 FNYEAQ (reference sequence). The CDR3 consists of 18 residues. The CDR3 sequence is CASSLGAETSGSSYEQYF. The CDR3 region has the DNA TGTGCTAGCAGCTTAGGCGCAGAGACTAGCGGGAGTTCGTACGAGCAGTACTTC. Together with reference TRBV7-7 and TRBJ2-7, the CDR3 gives the full variable domain: GAGVSQSPRYKVTKRGQDVTLRCDPISSHATLYWYQQALGQGPEFLTYFNYEAQPDKSGLPSDRFSAERPEGSISTLTIQRTEQRDSAMYRCASSLGAETSGSSYEQYFGPGTRLTVT.

The CDR3: CSVGWPNTEAFF. The CDR3 DNA reads as TGCAGCGTTGGTTGGCCGAACACTGAAGCTTTCTTT. The V and J genes are TRBV29-1 and TRBJ1-1; D not certain. The length of the CDR3 is 12 residues. The V and J ends lost 4 bases and 1 base respectively, with 7 bases between them. Germline V lookup: CDR1 SQVTM, CDR2 ANQGSEA.

This sequence joins TRBV5-1 and TRBJ2-7; 8 bases agree with TRBD1. Germline values: CDR1 SGHRS, CDR2 YFSETQ. The CDR3 runs to 16 residues. Trimming cost V 4 bases and J 2 bases; bases outside gene matches: 11. In DNA, the CDR3 is TGCGCCAGCAGCAGTTCAAGGGACAGGCCTACCTACGAGCAGTACTTC. Translated: CASSSSRDRPTYEQYF.

As DNA, the CDR3 is TGTGCCAGTGACAGGGGAAGGACCCGGAATCAGCCCCAGCATTTT. Amino acids: CASDRGRTRNQPQHF. The chain is built from TRBV19 and TRBJ1-5; 8 positions match TRBD1. The CDR3 is made up of 15 amino acids. The germline V gene has CDR1 LNHDA and CDR2 SQIVND (reference sequence). V trimming: 8 bases; J trimming: 4 bases; junction bases outside the gene matches: 10.

The rearrangement joins TRBV6-1 to TRBJ2-2; a possible D gene is TRBD2 (5 bases). Germline lookup yields CDR1 MNHNS and CDR2 SASEGT. This CDR3 contains 13 residues. V was trimmed by 2 bases and J by 7 bases, leaving 8 bases between them. CDR3 in DNA: TGTGCCAGCAGTGAATTCCGGGACGGGGAGCTGTTTTTT. Translated: CASSEFRDGELFF.

The genes are TRBV30 and TRBJ2-1; D may be TRBD2 (5 bases). This CDR3 spans 14 amino acids. The V end was cut by 3 bases, the J end by 7 bases, with 16 bases between. Germline V CDR1 and CDR2: GTSNPN, SVGIG (reference sequence). The CDR3: CAWSRGPPANEQFF. CDR3 sequence (DNA): TGTGCCTGGAGCCGGGGTCCCCCCGCGAATGAGCAGTTCTTC.

The V call is TRBV28, the J call TRBJ1-1, with a possible D match to TRBD1 (6 bases). The CDR3 totals 13 residues. The germline CDR1 and CDR2 sequences are MDHEN and SYDVKM. Trimming took 8 bases from V and 11 from J, leaving 21 bases between them. CDR3 nucleotides: TGTGCCAGCCGGGGGGCAGGGAATTTAGACGCTTTCTTT. This translates into CASRGAGNLDAFF.

The chain employs TRBV12-3 or TRBV12-4 and TRBJ2-2; D unresolved. The CDR3 length is 12 residues. Trimming took off 6 bases at V and 7 bases at J, with 9 bases between the two ends. For the CDR3, the DNA is TGTGCCAGCAGCTCGCTCGGCGGGGAGCTGTTTTTT. It is translated as CASSSLGGELFF.

The chain combines TRBV21-1 with TRBJ2-5; the table assigns TRBD2, which was not confirmed against the DNA. TRBV21-1 is designated a pseudogene. CDR3 length equals 15 residues. CDR3 DNA: TGTGCCAGCAGCAAAGCGCTGGGGGGGCTGGAGACCCAGTACTTC. This sequence encodes CASSKALGGLETQYF.